A selection of T cell receptor beta chains follows, all from one sample in a study of STAT3 mutations in large granular lymphocyte leukemia. Here immunoSEQ multiplex PCR was the method, and the copy in TCRdb shows in-frame clones only, minus some. The data hold some 9,800 clones, with roughly nine tenths observed a single time. Sequencing was performed on peripheral blood mononuclear cells. Receptor source: a man in his 60s with T-cell large granular lymphocyte leukemia. Some clones in this sample may be carry-over from other donors' samples. CDR3s include the opening cysteine and the closing phenylalanine or tryptophan. D genes are given only for firm matches. Not every row has a clone size; where given, it reads once, few, many or a size class.

D gene: TRBD1
J gene: TRBJ1-1
clone size: .
V gene: TRBV29-1
CDR3 protein: CSVGQGFPPVQAFF
CDR3 DNA: TGCAGCGTTGGACAGGGCTTCCCACCCGTTCAAGCTTTCTTT

D gene: TRBD2
J gene: TRBJ2-1
clone size: once
V gene: TRBV5-1
CDR3 protein: CASSFGSGTGDEQFF
CDR3 DNA: TGCGCCAGCAGCTTCGGGAGCGGGACGGGGGATGAGCAGTTCTTC

D gene: .
J gene: TRBJ1-2
clone size: few
V gene: TRBV29-1
CDR3 protein: CSVWTSNYGYTF
CDR3 DNA: TGCAGCGTTTGGACATCGAACTATGGCTACACCTTC

D gene: TRBD2
J gene: TRBJ2-1
clone size: .
V gene: TRBV9
CDR3 protein: CASSVGGLAGLYEQFF
CDR3 DNA: TGTGCCAGCAGCGTGGGAGGACTAGCGGGACTCTATGAGCAGTTCTTC

D gene: .
J gene: TRBJ2-1
clone size: .
V gene: TRBV7-8
CDR3 protein: CASSLRDRYNEQFF
CDR3 DNA: TGTGCCAGCAGCTTAAGAGACAGATACAATGAGCAGTTCTTC

D gene: .
J gene: TRBJ1-4
clone size: .
V gene: TRBV2
CDR3 protein: CASSWGNEKLFF
CDR3 DNA: TGTGCCAGCTCGTGGGGGAACGAAAAACTGTTTTTT

D gene: TRBD2
J gene: TRBJ2-3
clone size: .
V gene: TRBV10-3
CDR3 protein: CAIRRLAGGRESTDTQYF
CDR3 DNA: TGTGCCATCAGAAGACTAGCGGGAGGCCGCGAAAGCACAGATACGCAGTATTTT

D gene: TRBD2
J gene: TRBJ2-1
clone size: .
V gene: TRBV5-1
CDR3 protein: CASSLGLAGIYNEQFF
CDR3 DNA: TGCGCCAGCAGCTTGGGACTAGCGGGAATCTACAATGAGCAGTTCTTC

D gene: .
J gene: TRBJ1-2
clone size: .
V gene: TRBV21-1
CDR3 protein: CASSKWLKTNYGYTF
CDR3 DNA: TGTGCCAGCAGTAAATGGCTCAAAACTAACTATGGCTACACCTTC

D gene: .
J gene: TRBJ2-7
clone size: .
V gene: TRBV4-1
CDR3 protein: CASSQAQSSYEQYF
CDR3 DNA: TGCGCCAGCAGCCAAGCTCAGAGCTCCTACGAGCAGTACTTC

D gene: .
J gene: TRBJ2-5
clone size: .
V gene: TRBV7-2
CDR3 protein: CASSFQASQETQYF
CDR3 DNA: TGTGCCAGCAGCTTCCAAGCTTCGCAAGAGACCCAGTACTTC

D gene: .
J gene: TRBJ1-2
clone size: .
V gene: TRBV19
CDR3 protein: CASSIGGRRNNYGYTF
CDR3 DNA: TGTGCCAGTAGTATAGGAGGCAGGAGGAATAACTATGGCTACACCTTC

D gene: TRBD1
J gene: TRBJ2-3
clone size: once
V gene: TRBV5-6
CDR3 protein: CASSRGRDREGDTQYF
CDR3 DNA: TGTGCCAGCAGCCGGGGCCGGGACAGGGAGGGCGATACGCAGTATTTT

D gene: .
J gene: TRBJ2-2
clone size: .
V gene: TRBV6-1
CDR3 protein: CASSGWTNSAGELFF
CDR3 DNA: TGTGCCAGCAGTGGCTGGACCAACTCGGCCGGGGAGCTGTTTTTT

D gene: TRBD2
J gene: TRBJ2-3
clone size: .
V gene: TRBV11-3
CDR3 protein: CASSTRGLAGTQYF
CDR3 DNA: TGTGCCAGCAGCACGAGGGGTTTAGCGGGAACGCAGTATTTT

D gene: .
J gene: TRBJ1-1
clone size: once
V gene: TRBV5-1
CDR3 protein: CASSLEGQNTEAFF
CDR3 DNA: TGCGCCAGCAGCTTGGAAGGGCAGAACACTGAAGCTTTCTTT

D gene: .
J gene: TRBJ2-1
clone size: .
V gene: TRBV11-3
CDR3 protein: CASSLGGGTANEQFF
CDR3 DNA: TGTGCCAGCAGCTTAGGTGGCGGGACAGCTAATGAGCAGTTCTTC

D gene: .
J gene: TRBJ2-1
clone size: once
V gene: TRBV9
CDR3 protein: CASSVGGDAYNEQFF
CDR3 DNA: TGTGCCAGCAGCGTGGGCGGAGACGCCTACAATGAGCAGTTCTTC

D gene: TRBD1
J gene: TRBJ1-4
clone size: .
V gene: TRBV9
CDR3 protein: CASSPRQGPDNEKLFF
CDR3 DNA: TGTGCCAGCAGCCCCCGACAGGGGCCGGACAATGAAAAACTGTTTTTT

D gene: TRBD1
J gene: TRBJ1-6
clone size: .
V gene: TRBV5-1
CDR3 protein: CASSSKWRTGAASSPLHF
CDR3 DNA: TGCGCCAGCAGCTCCAAATGGCGGACAGGGGCCGCTTCCTCACCCCTCCACTTT

D gene: .
J gene: TRBJ1-3
clone size: .
V gene: TRBV9
CDR3 protein: CASSGRPSSGNTIYF
CDR3 DNA: TGTGCCAGCAGCGGGAGACCCAGCTCTGGAAACACCATATATTTT

D gene: .
J gene: TRBJ2-5
clone size: .
V gene: TRBV30
CDR3 protein: CAWSVYSQETQYF
CDR3 DNA: TGTGCCTGGAGTGTATACAGCCAAGAGACCCAGTACTTC

D gene: TRBD2
J gene: TRBJ2-1
clone size: .
V gene: TRBV7-9
CDR3 protein: CASSLALAGTYNEQFF
CDR3 DNA: TGTGCCAGCAGCTTAGCACTAGCGGGGACCTACAATGAGCAGTTCTTC